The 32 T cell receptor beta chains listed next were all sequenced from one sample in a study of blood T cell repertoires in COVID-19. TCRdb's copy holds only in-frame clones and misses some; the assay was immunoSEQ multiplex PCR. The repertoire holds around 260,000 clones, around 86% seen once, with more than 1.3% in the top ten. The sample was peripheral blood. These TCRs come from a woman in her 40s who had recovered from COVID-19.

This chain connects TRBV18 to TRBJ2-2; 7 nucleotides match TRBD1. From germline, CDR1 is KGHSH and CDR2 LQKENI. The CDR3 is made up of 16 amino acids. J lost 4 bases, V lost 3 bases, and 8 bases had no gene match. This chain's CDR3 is CASSPPDRVPTGELFF. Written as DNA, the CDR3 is TGTGCCAGCTCACCCCCCGACAGGGTCCCCACCGGGGAGCTGTTTTTT.

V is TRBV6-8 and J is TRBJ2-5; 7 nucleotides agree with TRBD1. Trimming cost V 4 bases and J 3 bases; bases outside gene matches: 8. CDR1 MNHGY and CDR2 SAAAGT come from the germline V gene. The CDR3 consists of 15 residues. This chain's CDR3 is CASSSTGQLKETQYF. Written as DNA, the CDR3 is TGTGCCAGCAGTTCCACGGGACAGTTAAAAGAGACCCAGTACTTC.

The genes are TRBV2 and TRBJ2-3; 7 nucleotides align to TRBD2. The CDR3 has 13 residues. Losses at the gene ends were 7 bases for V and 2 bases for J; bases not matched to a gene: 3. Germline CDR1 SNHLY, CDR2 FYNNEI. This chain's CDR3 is CASKGTTTDTQYF. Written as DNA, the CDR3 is TGTGCCAGCAAAGGGACTACCACAGATACGCAGTATTTT. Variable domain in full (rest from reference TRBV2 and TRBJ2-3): EPEVTQTPSHQVTQMGQEVILRCVPISNHLYFYWYRQILGQKVEFLVSFYNNEISEKSEIFDDQFSVERPDGSNFTLKIRSTKLEDSAMYFCASKGTTTDTQYFGPGTRLTVL.

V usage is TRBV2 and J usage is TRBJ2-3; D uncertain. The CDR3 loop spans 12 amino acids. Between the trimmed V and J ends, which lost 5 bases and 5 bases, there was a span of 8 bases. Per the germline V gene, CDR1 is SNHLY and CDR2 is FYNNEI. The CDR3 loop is CASSTSRDTQYF. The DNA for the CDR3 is TGTGCCAGCAGTACCTCGAGAGATACGCAGTATTTT.

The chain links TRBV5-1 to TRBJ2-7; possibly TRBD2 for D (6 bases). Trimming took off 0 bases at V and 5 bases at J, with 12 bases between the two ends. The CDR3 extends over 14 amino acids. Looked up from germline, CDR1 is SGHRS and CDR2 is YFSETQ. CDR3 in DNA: TGCGCCAGCAGCTTGGCCGGGGGAGCGGACGAGCAGTACTTC. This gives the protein CASSLAGGADEQYF.

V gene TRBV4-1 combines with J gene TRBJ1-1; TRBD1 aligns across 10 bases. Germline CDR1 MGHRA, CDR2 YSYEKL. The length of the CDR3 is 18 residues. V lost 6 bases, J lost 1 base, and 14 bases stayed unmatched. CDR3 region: CASRPSLYRDRGNTEAFF. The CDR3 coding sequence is TGCGCCAGCAGGCCAAGTTTATATCGGGACAGGGGGAACACTGAAGCTTTCTTT.

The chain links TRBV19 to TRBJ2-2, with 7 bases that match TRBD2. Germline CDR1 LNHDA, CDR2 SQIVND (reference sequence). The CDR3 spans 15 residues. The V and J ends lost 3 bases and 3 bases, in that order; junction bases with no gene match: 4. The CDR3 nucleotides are TGTGCCAGTAGTATTCGGCGGGGGTACACCGGGGAGCTGTTTTTT. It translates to CASSIRRGYTGELFF.

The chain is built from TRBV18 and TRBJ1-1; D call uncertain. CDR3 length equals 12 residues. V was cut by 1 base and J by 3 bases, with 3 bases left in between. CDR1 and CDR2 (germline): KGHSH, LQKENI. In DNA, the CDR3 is TGTGCCAGCTCACCACGGCACACTGAAGCTTTCTTT. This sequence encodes CASSPRHTEAFF.

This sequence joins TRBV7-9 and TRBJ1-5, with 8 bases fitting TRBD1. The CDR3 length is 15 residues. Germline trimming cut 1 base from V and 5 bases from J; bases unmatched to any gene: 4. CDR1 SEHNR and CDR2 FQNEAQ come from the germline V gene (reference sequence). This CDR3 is CASSLDTGGDQPQHF. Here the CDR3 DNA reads TGTGCCAGCAGCTTAGACACAGGGGGGGATCAGCCCCAGCATTTT. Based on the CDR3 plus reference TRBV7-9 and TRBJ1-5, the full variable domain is DTGVSQNPRHKITKRGQNVTFRCDPISEHNRLYWYRQTLGQGPEFLTYFQNEAQLEKSRLLSDRFSAERPKGSFSTLEIQRTEQGDSAMYLCASSLDTGGDQPQHFGDGTRLSIL.

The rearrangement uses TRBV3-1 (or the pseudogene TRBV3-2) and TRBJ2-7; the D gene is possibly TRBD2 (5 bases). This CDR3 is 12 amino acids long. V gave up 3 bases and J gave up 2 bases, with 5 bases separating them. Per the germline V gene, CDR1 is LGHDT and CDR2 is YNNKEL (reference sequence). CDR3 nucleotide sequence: TGTGCCAGCAGCCACGGGACCTACGAGCAGTACTTC. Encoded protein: CASSHGTYEQYF.

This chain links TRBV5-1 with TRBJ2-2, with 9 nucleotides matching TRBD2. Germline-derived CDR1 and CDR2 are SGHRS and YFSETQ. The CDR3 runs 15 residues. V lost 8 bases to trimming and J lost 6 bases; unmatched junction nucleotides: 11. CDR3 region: CASRIAGAEAGELFF. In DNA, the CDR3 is TGCGCCAGTCGTATAGCGGGGGCCGAGGCCGGGGAGCTGTTTTTT.

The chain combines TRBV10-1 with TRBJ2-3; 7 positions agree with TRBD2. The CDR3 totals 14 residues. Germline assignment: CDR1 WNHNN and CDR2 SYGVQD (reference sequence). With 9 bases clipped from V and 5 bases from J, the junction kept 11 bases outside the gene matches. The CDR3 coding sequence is TGCGCCAGTGGGGGGAGGGCCGTCAAAGATACGCAGTATTTT. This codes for CASGGRAVKDTQYF.

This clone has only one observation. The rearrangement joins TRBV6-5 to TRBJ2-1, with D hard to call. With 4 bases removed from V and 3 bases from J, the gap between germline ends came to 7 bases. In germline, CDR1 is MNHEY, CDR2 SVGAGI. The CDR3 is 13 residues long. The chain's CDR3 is CASSSRNYNEQFF. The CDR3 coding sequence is TGTGCCAGCAGTTCCCGTAACTACAATGAGCAGTTCTTC.

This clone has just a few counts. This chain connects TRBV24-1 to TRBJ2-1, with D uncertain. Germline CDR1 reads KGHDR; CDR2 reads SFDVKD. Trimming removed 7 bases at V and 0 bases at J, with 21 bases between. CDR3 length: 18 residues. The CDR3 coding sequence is TGTGCCACCAGCCAAGGCGGATTGAGGCCTAGCTCCTACAATGAGCAGTTCTTC. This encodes CATSQGGLRPSSYNEQFF.

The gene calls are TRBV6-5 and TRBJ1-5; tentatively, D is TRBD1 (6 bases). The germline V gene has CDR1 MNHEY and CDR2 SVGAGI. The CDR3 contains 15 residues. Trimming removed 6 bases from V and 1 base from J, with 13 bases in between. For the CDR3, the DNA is TGTGCCAGCAGCGTGACAGGCATGAGCAATCAGCCCCAGCATTTT. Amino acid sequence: CASSVTGMSNQPQHF.

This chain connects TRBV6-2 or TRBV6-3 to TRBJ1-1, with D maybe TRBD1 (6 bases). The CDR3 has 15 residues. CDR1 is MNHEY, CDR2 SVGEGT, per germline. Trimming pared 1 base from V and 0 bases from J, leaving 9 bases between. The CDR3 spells CASSYFGGLNTEAFF. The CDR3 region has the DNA TGTGCCAGCAGTTACTTCGGGGGGCTGAACACTGAAGCTTTCTTT.

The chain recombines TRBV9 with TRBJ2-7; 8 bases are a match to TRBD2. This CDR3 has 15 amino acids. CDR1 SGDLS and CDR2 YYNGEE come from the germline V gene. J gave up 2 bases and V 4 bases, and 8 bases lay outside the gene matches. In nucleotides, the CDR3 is TGTGCCAGCAGCCCCCGGGGGGGGGTAGCCTACGAGCAGTACTTC. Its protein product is CASSPRGGVAYEQYF.

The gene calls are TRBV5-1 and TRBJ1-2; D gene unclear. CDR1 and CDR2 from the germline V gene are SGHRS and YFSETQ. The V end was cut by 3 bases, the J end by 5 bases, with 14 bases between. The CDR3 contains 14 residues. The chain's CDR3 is CASSSSYRAYGYTF. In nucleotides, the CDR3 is TGCGCCAGCAGCTCTAGCTACCGGGCTTATGGCTACACCTTC.

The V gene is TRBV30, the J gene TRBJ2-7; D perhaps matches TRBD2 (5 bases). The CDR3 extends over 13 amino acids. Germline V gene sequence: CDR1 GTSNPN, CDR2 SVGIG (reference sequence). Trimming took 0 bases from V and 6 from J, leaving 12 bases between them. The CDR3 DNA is TGTGCCTGGAGTGTACTAGGAAGAACCGAGCAGTACTTC. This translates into CAWSVLGRTEQYF.

The DNA for the CDR3 is TGTGCCAGTACCGACAGGCTTGGGGATTGGGGCAATCAGCCCCAGCATTTT. Its protein is CASTDRLGDWGNQPQHF. The J gene is TRBJ1-5, the V gene TRBV19; D may be TRBD1 (6 bases). Trimming removed 7 bases at V and 2 bases at J, with 21 bases between. This CDR3 is 17 amino acids long. Germline assignment: CDR1 LNHDA and CDR2 SQIVND (reference sequence).

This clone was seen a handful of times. The CDR3 nucleotides are TGTGCCAGCTCACGACAGGGTGAGGAGAGTCAGCCCCAGCATTTT. Translation: CASSRQGEESQPQHF. This chain connects TRBV18 to TRBJ1-5, with 7 bases lining up with TRBD1. This CDR3 has 15 residues. Trimming removed 4 bases from V and 6 bases from J; junction bases left unmatched: 9. CDR1 and CDR2 from the germline V gene are KGHSH and LQKENI.

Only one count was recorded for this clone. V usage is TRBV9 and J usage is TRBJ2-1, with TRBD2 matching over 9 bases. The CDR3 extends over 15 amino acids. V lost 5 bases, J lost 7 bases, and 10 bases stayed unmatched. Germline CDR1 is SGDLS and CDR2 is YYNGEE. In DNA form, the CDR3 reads TGTGCCAGCAGTCGTAGCGGGGGCCCCTGGAATGAGCAGTTCTTC. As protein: CASSRSGGPWNEQFF.

The CDR3 DNA follows: TGTGCCAGCAGCTTAGCAGGTGGGACTAGCGGGTACGAGCAGTACTTC. Translation: CASSLAGGTSGYEQYF. V is TRBV7-2 and J is TRBJ2-7, with 12 positions matching TRBD2. With 0 bases clipped from V and 4 bases from J, the junction kept 4 bases outside the gene matches. This CDR3 spans 16 amino acids. Germline-derived CDR1 and CDR2 are SGHTA and FQGNSA.

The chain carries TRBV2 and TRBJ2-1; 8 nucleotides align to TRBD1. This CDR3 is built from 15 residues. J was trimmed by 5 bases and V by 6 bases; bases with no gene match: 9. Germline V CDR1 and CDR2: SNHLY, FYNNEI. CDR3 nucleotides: TGTGCCAGCAGCCGCGGGACAGGTGGAAACAATGAGCAGTTCTTC. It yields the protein CASSRGTGGNNEQFF.

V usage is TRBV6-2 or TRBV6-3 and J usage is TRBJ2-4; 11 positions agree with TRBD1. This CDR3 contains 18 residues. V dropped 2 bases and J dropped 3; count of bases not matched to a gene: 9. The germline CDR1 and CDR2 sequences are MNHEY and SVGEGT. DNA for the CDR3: TGTGCCAGCAGTTACCGACCGGGGACAGGGGGTGTCAAAAACATTCAGTACTTC. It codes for CASSYRPGTGGVKNIQYF.

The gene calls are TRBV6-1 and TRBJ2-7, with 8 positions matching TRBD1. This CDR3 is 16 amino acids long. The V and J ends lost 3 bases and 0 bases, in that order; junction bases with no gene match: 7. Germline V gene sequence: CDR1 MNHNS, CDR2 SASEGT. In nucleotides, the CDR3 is TGTGCCAGCAGTGATCCTACAGGGGGAAGCTCCTACGAGCAGTACTTC. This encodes CASSDPTGGSSYEQYF.

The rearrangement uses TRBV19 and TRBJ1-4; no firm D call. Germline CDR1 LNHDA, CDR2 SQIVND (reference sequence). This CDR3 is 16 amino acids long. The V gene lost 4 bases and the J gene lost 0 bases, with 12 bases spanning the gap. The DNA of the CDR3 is TGTGCCAGTAGTAGGAGGCAGTCATCAACTAATGAAAAACTGTTTTTT. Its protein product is CASSRRQSSTNEKLFF. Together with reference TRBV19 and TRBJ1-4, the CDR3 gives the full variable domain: DGGITQSPKYLFRKEGQNVTLSCEQNLNHDAMYWYRQDPGQGLRLIYYSQIVNDFQKGDIAEGYSVSREKKESFPLTVTSAQKNPTAFYLCASSRRQSSTNEKLFFGSGTQLSVL.

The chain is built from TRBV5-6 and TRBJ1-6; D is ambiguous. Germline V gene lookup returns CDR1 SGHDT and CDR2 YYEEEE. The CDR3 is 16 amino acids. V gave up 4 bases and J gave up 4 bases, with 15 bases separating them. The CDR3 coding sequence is TGTGCCAGCAGCCGCGGCCCCCTGGCGTATAATTCACCCCTCCACTTT. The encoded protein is CASSRGPLAYNSPLHF.

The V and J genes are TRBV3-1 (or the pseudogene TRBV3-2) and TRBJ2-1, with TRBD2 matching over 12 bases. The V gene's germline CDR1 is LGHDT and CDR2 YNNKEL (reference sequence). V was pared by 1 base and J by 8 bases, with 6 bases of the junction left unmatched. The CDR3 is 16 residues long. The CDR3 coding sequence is TGTGCCAGCAGCCAAGCAGTCCTAGCGGGAGGGGATGAGCAGTTCTTC. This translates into CASSQAVLAGGDEQFF.

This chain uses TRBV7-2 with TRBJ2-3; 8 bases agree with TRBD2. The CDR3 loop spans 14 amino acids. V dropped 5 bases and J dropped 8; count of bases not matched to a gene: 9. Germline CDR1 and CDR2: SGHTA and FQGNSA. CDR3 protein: CASSPSGGASTQYF. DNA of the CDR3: TGTGCCAGCAGCCCATCCGGGGGGGCGAGTACGCAGTATTTT.

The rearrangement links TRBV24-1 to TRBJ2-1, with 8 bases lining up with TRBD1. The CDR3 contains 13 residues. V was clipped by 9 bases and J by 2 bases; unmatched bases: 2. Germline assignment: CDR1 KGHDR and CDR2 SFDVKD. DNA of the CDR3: TGTGCCACCGGGACAGGCCCCTACAATGAGCAGTTCTTC. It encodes CATGTGPYNEQFF.

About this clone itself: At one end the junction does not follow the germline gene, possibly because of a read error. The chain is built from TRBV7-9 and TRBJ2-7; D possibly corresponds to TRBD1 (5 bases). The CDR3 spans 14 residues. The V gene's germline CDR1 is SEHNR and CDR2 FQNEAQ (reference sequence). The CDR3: CASTLQDSRYEQYF. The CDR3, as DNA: TGTGCCAGCACCTTACAGGATTCCCGTTACGAGCAGTACTTC.